This record concerns one T cell receptor (beta chain) sequence. This sample was taken from a study of OX40 agonist ivuxolimab in advanced cancers. Per germline, CDR1 MNHNS and CDR2 SASEGT. The CDR3 consists of 13 residues. V was pared by 10 bases and J by 3 bases, with 4 bases of the junction left unmatched. This table comes from immunoSEQ multiplex PCR, and its TCRdb copy is limited to in-frame clones, with some not included. The data hold about 55,000 clones, with around 89% observed a single time. The chain employs TRBV6-1 and TRBJ2-1, with 9 bases identical to TRBD2. Specimen: CD4+ or CD8+ T cells sorted from blood, collected in a trial of the OX40 agonist ivuxolimab. This TCR was recovered from an adult with an advanced solid tumor such as melanoma, head and neck, liver or kidney cancer. The CDR3, as DNA: TGTGCCATCCTGACTAGCGGCTACAATGAGCAGTTCTTC. Translated, it gives CAILTSGYNEQFF.